Following are 8 T cell receptor beta chains from one sample sequenced in a study of STAT5B mutations in CD4+ large granular lymphocyte leukemia (dated by TCRdb to between 2022 and 2023). The protocol used for the library was the immunoSEQ multiplex PCR assay. The source is immuneACCESS, and TCRdb retained only in-frame sequences with V and J called. Part of the clones is not carried over; for the studies checked, unresolved V genes explain less than half of this, and the remainder is unexplained. Within this sample are about 32,000 clones, with approximately 80% of them counted one time only. The ten largest clones capture about 2.7% of the sample. Sequenced sample: CD4+ T cells from blood buffy coats. The source is a human donor in good health.

This clone was seen more than once but under ten times. The CDR3 DNA sequence: TGTGCCAGCAGCCCGAGCGGGGACGGCTACACCTTC. This encodes CASSPSGDGYTF. The rearrangement joins TRBV7-9 to TRBJ1-2; perhaps TRBD1 as D (5 bases). The CDR3 totals 12 residues. The V and J ends lost 5 bases and 8 bases respectively, with 12 bases between them. CDR1 is SEHNR and CDR2 is FQNEAQ in the germline V gene (reference sequence).

V usage is TRBV27 and J usage is TRBJ2-1; 10 bases match TRBD2. The CDR3 loop spans 16 amino acids. With 5 bases clipped from V and 7 bases from J, the junction kept 11 bases outside the gene matches. CDR1 MNHEY and CDR2 SMNVEV come from the germline V gene (reference sequence). CDR3 nucleotide sequence: TGTGCCAGCAGTACCGGGACTAGCGTGTGGGTTAATGAGCAGTTCTTC. Its protein product is CASSTGTSVWVNEQFF.

V is TRBV20-1 and J is TRBJ2-3, with D unclear. The CDR3 covers 11 residues. Per germline, CDR1 DFQATT and CDR2 SNEGSKA (reference sequence). V was cut by 5 bases and J by 5 bases, with 8 bases left in between. CDR3 DNA: TGCAGTGCTGAAATACGAGATACGCAGTATTTT. This translates into CSAEIRDTQYF.

This clone was observed a single time. DNA of the CDR3: TGTGCCAGCAGCCCCCCCGGACAGGTGGTTAACTATGGCTACACCTTC. Its protein is CASSPPGQVVNYGYTF. The chain is built from TRBV7-8 and TRBJ1-2; 7 bases agree with TRBD1. With 5 bases clipped from V and 1 base from J, the junction kept 10 bases outside the gene matches. The CDR3 spans 16 residues. Germline CDR1 SGHVS, CDR2 FQNEAQ.

The rearrangement links TRBV7-2 to TRBJ1-2; maybe TRBD1 (5 bases). The CDR3 is 12 amino acids. V was clipped by 1 base and J by 8 bases, with 8 bases between them. The V gene's germline CDR1 is SGHTA and CDR2 FQGNSA. CDR3 nucleotides: TGTGCCAGCAGCTTAGTAAGGGGAGGCTACACCTTC. Its translation: CASSLVRGGYTF.

The chain uses TRBV5-5 and TRBJ2-7; D is possibly TRBD1 (6 bases). Germline CDR1 SGHKS, CDR2 YYEKEE (reference sequence). V lost 4 bases and J 2 bases, leaving 13 bases between the germline ends. The CDR3 is made up of 14 amino acids. CDR3 region: CASSLGNRAYEQYF. DNA of the CDR3: TGTGCCAGCAGCCTAGGGAACAGGGCCTACGAGCAGTACTTC.

This clone was found a few times. The rearrangement uses TRBV19 and TRBJ1-5; 7 bases are a match to TRBD1. V gave up 6 bases and J gave up 5 bases; unmatched junction bases: 7. Germline V CDR1 and CDR2: LNHDA, SQIVND (reference sequence). The CDR3 length is 14 residues. CDR3 region: CASRLQGIDQPQHF. DNA for the CDR3: TGTGCCAGTAGGTTACAGGGGATCGATCAGCCCCAGCATTTT.

The gene calls are TRBV28 and TRBJ2-4, with D tentatively TRBD1 (5 bases). Trimming pared 6 bases from V and 7 bases from J, leaving 10 bases between. CDR1 and CDR2 (germline): MDHEN, SYDVKM. This CDR3 region has 12 residues. Here the CDR3 reads CASRSPGNIQYF. The CDR3 DNA reads as TGTGCCAGCAGATCGCCAGGGAACATTCAGTACTTC.